This TCR beta chain was profiled in a study of blood T cell repertoires in COVID-19. Overall study: Sites in the United States, Italy and Spain provided acute and convalescent COVID-19 samples.

Authors' analysis steps: Quantification of nucleated cells was approximated via reference gene primer amplification. Only in-frame clones appear in the TCRdb table, and some are missing; sequencing was by immunoSEQ multiplex PCR. V and J calls plus clone size are reproduced from that table; the DNA served to infer D and trimming. The table lists over 150,000 clones, roughly 79% of them singletons. Sequencing input: peripheral blood. This sequence was found in a woman between 70 and 85 years old with acute or convalescent COVID-19.

The CDR3 spells CASSPGQYNEQFF. CDR3 sequence (DNA): TGTGCCAGCAGCCCGGGACAATACAATGAGCAGTTCTTC. J is TRBJ2-1 and V is TRBV11-2; TRBD1 might be the D (6 bases). Germline-derived CDR1 and CDR2 are SGHAT and FQNNGV. This CDR3 is built from 13 residues. The ends were cut back, 5 bases at V and 4 bases at J, with 9 bases in the middle.